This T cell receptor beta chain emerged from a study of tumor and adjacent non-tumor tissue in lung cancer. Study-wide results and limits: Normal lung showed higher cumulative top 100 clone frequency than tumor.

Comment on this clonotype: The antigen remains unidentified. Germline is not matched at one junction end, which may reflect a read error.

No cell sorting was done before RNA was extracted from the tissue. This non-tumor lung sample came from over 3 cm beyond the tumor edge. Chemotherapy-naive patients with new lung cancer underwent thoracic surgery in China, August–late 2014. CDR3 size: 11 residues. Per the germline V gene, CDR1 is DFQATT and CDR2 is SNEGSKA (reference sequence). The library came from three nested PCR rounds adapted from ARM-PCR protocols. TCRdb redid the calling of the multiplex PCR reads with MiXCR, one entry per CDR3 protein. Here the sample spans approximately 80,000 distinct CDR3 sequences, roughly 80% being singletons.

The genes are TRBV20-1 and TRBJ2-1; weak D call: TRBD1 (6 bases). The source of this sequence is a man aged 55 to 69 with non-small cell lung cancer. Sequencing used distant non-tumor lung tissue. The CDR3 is CSTTGFDELFF. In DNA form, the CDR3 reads TGCAGTACAACAGGGTTCGATGAGCTGTTCTTC.